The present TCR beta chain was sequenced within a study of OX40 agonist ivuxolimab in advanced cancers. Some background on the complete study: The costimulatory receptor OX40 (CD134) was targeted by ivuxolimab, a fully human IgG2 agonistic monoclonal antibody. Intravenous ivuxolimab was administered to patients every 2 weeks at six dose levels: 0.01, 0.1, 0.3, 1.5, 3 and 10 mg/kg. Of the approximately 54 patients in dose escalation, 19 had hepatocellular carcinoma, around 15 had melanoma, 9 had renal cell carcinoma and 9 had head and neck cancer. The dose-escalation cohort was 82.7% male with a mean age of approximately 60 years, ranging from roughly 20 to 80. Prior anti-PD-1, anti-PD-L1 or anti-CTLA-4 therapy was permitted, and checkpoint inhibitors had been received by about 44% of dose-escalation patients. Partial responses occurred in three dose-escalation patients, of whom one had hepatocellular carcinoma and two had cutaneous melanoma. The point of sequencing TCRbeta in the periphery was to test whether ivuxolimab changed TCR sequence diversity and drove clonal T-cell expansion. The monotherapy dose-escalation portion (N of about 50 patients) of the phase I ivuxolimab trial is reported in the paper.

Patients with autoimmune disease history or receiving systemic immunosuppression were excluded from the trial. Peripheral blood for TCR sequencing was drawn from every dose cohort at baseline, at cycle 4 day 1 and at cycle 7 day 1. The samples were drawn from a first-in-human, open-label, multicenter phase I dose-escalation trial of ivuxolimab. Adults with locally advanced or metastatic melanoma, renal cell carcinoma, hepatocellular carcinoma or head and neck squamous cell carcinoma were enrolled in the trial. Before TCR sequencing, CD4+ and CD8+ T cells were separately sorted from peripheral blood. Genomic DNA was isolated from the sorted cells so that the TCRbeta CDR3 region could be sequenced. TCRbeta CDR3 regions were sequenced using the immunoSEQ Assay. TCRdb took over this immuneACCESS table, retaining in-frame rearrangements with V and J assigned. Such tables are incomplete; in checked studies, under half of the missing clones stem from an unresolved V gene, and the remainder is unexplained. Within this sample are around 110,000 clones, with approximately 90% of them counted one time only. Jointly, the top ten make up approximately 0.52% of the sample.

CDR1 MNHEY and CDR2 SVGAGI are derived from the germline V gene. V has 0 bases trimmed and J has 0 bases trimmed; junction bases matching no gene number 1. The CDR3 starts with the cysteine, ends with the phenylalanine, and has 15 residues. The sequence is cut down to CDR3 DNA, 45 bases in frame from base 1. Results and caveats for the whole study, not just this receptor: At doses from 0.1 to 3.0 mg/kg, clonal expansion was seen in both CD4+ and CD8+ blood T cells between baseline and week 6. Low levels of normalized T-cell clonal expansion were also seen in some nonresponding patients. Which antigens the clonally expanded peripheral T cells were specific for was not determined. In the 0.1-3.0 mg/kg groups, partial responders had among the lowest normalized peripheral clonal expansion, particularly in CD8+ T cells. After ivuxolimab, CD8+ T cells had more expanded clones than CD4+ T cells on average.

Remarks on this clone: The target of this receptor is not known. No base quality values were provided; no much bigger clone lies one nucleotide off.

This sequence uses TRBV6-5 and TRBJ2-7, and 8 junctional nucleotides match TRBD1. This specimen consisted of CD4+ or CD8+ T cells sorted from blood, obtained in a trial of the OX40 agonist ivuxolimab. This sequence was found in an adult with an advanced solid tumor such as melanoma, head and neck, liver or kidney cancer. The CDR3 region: CASSYSGTGSYEQYF. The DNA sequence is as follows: TGTGCCAGCAGTTACTCTGGGACAGGCTCCTACGAGCAGTACTTC.